This T cell receptor (beta chain) comes out of a study of T cell repertoires in cytomegalovirus infection. The V end was cut by 8 bases, the J end by 0 bases, with 8 bases between. The CDR3 runs to 13 residues. In germline, CDR1 is MDHEN, CDR2 SYDVKM. TCRdb reprocessed the reads with MiXCR, giving one entry per CDR3 protein. The data contain approximately 270,000 distinct CDR3 sequences, around 20% of them singletons. In this sample, this clonotype turned up a few times. Its antigen is not known. This chain connects TRBV28 to TRBJ1-5; no clear D gene. The sequence came from a human donor in good health (CMV status not recorded). Some clones in this sample may be carry-over from other donors' samples. Sequences were derived from cultured PBMCs, sampled from culture after CMV antigen stimulation. CDR3 sequence (DNA): TGTGCCAGCGGTGCATATAGCAATCAGCCCCAGCATTTT. As protein: CASGAYSNQPQHF.